This TCR beta chain was identified during a study of T cells after yellow fever vaccination. On the study more broadly: Some fractions had low cell numbers, and these were prepared with SMART-Seq v4 Ultra Low Input.

Conversion of TCR transcripts into cDNA relied on 5'RACE template switching, which added a universal primer site and UMIs. TCRdb reanalysed the 5' RACE reads using MiXCR and keeps one entry per CDR3 protein. The repertoire holds some 300,000 distinct CDR3 sequences, with roughly 9% as singletons. In its sample, this clonotype was seen once. The target antigen is unknown. Findings and limits, study-wide: Weaker, the secondary response peaked sooner, at day 5 versus 15. Relatively few clonotypes were ones that appeared in both CD4 and CD8 compartments.

Per the germline V gene, CDR1 is LNHDA and CDR2 is SQIVND (reference sequence). This CDR3 is 13 amino acids long. Trimming pared 3 bases from V and 6 bases from J, leaving 10 bases between. The material was CD4+ T cells sorted from PBMCs, obtained 5 days after the yellow fever booster vaccination. The V and J genes are TRBV19 and TRBJ2-3; D may match TRBD1 or TRBD2 (6 bases each). The sequence came from a young man who received the YFV17D yellow fever vaccine. The CDR3 here is CASSIPGADTQYF. The CDR3 DNA is TGTGCCAGTAGTATCCCGGGGGCGGATACGCAGTATTTT.